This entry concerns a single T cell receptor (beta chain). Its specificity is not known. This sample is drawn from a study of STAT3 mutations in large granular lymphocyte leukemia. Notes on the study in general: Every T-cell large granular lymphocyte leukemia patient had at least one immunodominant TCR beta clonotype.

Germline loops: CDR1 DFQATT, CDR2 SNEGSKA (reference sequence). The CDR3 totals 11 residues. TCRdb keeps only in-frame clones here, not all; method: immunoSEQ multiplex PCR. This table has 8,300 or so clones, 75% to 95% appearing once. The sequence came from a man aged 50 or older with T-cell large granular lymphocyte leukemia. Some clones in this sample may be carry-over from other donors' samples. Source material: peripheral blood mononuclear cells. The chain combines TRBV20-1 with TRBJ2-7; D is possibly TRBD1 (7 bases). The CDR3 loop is CRAGQSYEQYF. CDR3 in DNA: TGCAGGGCGGGACAGTCCTACGAGCAGTACTTC.